This T cell receptor beta chain was sequenced during a study of blood T cell repertoires in COVID-19. Background on the study: Sources were T cells, B-cell-depleted T cells, or PBMCs; the material itself was cDNA or gDNA.

Notes on this clone: Other nucleotide sequences from this sample produce the same CDR3.

Trimming removed 4 bases from V and 0 bases from J, with 4 bases in between. The CDR3 has 13 residues. Germline V lookup: CDR1 SGHTA, CDR2 FQGNSA. Data came from immunoSEQ multiplex PCR; TCRdb stores just in-frame clones and leaves some out. The top ten hold around 7.7% of the sample, which has roughly 180,000 clones, just under 85% seen once. The source material was peripheral blood. The TCR originated in a man between 35 and 55 years old who had recovered from COVID-19. The chain recombines TRBV7-2 with TRBJ2-1; D uncertain. The CDR3 coding sequence is TGTGCCAGCAGCTCCTCCTCCTACAATGAGCAGTTCTTC. Translated: CASSSSSYNEQFF.